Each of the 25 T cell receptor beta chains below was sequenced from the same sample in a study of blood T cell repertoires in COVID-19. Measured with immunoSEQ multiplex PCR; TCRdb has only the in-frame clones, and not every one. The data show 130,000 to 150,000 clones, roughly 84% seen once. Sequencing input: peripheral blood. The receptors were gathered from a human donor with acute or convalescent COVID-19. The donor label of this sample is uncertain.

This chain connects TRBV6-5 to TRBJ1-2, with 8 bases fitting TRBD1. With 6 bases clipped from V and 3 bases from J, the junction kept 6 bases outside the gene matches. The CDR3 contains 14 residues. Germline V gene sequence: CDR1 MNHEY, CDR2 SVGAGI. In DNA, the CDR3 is TGTGCCAGCAGCACACAGGGGGAGTACTATGGCTACACCTTC. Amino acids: CASSTQGEYYGYTF.

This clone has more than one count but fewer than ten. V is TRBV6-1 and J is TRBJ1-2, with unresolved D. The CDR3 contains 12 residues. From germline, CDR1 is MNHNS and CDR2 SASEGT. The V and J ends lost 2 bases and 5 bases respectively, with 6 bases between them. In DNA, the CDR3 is TGTGCCAGCAGTGAAAGGGAGTATGGCTACACCTTC. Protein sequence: CASSEREYGYTF.

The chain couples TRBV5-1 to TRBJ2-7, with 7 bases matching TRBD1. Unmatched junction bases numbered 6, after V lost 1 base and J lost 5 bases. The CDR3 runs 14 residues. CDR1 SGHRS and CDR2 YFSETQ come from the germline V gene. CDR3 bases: TGCGCCAGCAGCTTGTACAGGGGTGGAAACGAGCAGTACTTC. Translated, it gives CASSLYRGGNEQYF.

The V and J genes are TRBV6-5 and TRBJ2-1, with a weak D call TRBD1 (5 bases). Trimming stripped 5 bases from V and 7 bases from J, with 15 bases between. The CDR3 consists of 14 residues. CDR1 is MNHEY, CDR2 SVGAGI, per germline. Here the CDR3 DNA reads TGTGCCAGCAGTCTCACGACAGTTGGGAATGAGCAGTTCTTC. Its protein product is CASSLTTVGNEQFF.

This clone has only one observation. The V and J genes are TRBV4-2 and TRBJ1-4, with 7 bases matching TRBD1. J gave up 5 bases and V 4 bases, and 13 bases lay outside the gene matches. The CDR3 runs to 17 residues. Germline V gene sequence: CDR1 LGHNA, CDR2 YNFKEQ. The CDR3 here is CASSPAPSGTVNEKLFF. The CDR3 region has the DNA TGTGCCAGCAGCCCAGCACCTTCCGGGACAGTAAATGAAAAACTGTTTTTT.

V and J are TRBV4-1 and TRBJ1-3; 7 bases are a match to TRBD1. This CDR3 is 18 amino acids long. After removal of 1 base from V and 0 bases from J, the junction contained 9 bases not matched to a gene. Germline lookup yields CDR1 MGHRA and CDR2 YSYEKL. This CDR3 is CASSQGRQGPFSGNTIYF. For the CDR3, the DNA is TGCGCCAGCAGCCAAGGACGACAGGGTCCCTTCTCTGGAAACACCATATATTTT.

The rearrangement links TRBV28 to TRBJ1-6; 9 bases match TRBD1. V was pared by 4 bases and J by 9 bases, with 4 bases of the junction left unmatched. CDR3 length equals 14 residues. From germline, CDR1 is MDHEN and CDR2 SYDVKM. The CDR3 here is CASSSGQGTSPLHF. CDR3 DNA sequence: TGTGCCAGCAGTTCGGGACAGGGAACTTCACCCCTCCACTTT. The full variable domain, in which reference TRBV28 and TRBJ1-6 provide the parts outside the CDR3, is DVKVTQSSRYLVKRTGEKVFLECVQDMDHENMFWYRQDPGLGLRLIYFSYDVKMKEKGDIPEGYSVSREKKERFSLILESASTNQTSMYLCASSSGQGTSPLHFGNGTRLTVT.

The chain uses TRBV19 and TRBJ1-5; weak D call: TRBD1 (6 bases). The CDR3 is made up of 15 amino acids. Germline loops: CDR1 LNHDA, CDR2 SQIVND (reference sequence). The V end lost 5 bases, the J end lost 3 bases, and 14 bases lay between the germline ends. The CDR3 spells CASSFAGVNNQPQHF. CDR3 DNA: TGTGCCAGTAGTTTCGCAGGGGTTAACAATCAGCCCCAGCATTTT.

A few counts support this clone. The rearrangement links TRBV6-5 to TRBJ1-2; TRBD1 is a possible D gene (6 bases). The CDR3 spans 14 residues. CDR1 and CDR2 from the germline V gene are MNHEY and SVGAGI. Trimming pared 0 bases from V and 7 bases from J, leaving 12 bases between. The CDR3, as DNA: TGTGCCAGCAGTTACTCTGCGGGGGGCGGTGGCTACACCTTC. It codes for CASSYSAGGGGYTF.

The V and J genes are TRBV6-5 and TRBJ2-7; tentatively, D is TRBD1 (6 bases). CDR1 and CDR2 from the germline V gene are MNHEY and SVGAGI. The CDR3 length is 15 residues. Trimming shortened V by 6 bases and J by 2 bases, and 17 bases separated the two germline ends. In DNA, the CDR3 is TGTGCCAGCAGACCTGGACAGAGAGGCCCCTACGAGCAGTACTTC. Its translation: CASRPGQRGPYEQYF.

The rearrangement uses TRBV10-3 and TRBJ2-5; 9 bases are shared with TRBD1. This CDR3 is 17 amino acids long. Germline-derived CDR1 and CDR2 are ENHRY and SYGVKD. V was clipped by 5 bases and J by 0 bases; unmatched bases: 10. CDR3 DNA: TGTGCCATCAGTACCGCGGGACAGGGCTTCTACCAAGAGACCCAGTACTTC. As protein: CAISTAGQGFYQETQYF.

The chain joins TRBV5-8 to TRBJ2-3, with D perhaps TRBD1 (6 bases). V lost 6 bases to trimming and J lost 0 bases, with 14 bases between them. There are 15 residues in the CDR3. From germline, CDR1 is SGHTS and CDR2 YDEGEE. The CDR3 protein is CASTSRTASTDTQYF. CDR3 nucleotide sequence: TGTGCCAGCACCTCCCGGACAGCTAGCACAGATACGCAGTATTTT.

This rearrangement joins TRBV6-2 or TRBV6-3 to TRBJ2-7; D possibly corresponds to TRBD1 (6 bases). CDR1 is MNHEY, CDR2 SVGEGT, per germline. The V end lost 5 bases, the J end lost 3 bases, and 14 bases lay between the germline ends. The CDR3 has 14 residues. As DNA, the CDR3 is TGTGCCAGCAGTCCCCAGGGGAATAGCTACGAGCAGTACTTC. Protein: CASSPQGNSYEQYF.

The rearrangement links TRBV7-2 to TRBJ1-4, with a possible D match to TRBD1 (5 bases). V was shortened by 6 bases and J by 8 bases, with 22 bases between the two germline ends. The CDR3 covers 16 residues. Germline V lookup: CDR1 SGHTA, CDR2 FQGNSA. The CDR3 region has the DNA TGTGCCAGCAGAGCTCATCAGGGTGTGGTATCGGAAAAACTGTTTTTT. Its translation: CASRAHQGVVSEKLFF.

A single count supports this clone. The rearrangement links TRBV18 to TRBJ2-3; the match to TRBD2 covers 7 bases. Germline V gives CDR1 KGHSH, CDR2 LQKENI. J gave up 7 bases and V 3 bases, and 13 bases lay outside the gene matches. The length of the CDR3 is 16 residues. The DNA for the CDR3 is TGTGCCAGCTCACCGGCCAAAGCGGGGCCCCGGTATACGCAGTATTTT. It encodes CASSPAKAGPRYTQYF.

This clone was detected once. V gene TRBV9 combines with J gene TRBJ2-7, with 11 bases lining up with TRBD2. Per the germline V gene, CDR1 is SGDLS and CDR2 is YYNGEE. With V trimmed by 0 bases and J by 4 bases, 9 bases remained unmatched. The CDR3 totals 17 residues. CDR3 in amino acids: CASSVGTGTSGWYEQYF. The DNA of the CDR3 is TGTGCCAGCAGCGTAGGGACCGGGACTAGCGGCTGGTACGAGCAGTACTTC.

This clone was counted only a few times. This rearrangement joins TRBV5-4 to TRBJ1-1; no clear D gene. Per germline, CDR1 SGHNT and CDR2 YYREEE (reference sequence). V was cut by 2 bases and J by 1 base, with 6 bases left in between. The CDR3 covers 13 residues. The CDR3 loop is CASSFDKNTEAFF. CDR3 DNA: TGTGCCAGCAGCTTTGACAAGAACACTGAAGCTTTCTTT.

CDR3 loop: CASSPGSGGAGETQYF. CDR3 nucleotides: TGCGCCAGCAGTCCAGGTAGCGGGGGGGCGGGTGAGACCCAGTACTTC. The V call is TRBV23-1, the J call TRBJ2-5, with 11 bases matching TRBD2. TRBV23-1 is an ORF; its function is uncertain. The CDR3 spans 16 residues. The V gene end was trimmed by 4 bases and the J gene end by 5 bases; junction bases not matched to a gene: 9.

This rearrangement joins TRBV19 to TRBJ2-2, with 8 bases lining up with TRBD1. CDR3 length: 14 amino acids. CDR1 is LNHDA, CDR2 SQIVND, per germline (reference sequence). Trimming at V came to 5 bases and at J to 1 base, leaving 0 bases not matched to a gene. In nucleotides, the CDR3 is TGTGCCAGTAGTGGACAGGGGAACACCGGGGAGCTGTTTTTT. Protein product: CASSGQGNTGELFF.

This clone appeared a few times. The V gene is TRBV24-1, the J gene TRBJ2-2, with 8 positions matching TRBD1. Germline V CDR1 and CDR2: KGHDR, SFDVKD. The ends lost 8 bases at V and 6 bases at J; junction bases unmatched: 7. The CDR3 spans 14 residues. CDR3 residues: CATTTGTGPGELFF. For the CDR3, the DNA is TGTGCCACCACAACCGGGACAGGCCCCGGGGAGCTGTTTTTT.

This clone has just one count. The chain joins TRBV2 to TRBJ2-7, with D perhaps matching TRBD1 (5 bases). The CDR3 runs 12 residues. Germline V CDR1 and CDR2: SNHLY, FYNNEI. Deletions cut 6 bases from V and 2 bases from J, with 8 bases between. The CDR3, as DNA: TGTGCCAGCAGGCCCAGGGCCTACGAGCAGTACGTC. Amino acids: CASRPRAYEQYV.

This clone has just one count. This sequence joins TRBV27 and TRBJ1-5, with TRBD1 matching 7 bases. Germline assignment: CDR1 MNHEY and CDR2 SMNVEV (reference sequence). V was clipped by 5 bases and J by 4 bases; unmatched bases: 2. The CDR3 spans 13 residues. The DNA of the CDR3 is TGTGCCAGCAGTGGGACAGCTAATCAGCCCCAGCATTTT. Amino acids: CASSGTANQPQHF.

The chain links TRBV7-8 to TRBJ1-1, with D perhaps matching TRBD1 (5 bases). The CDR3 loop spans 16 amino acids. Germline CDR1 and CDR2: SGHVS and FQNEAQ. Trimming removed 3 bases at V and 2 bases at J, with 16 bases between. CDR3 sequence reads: CASSFPRRGPNTEAFF. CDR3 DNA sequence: TGTGCCAGCAGCTTCCCGAGGAGGGGTCCAAACACTGAAGCTTTCTTT.

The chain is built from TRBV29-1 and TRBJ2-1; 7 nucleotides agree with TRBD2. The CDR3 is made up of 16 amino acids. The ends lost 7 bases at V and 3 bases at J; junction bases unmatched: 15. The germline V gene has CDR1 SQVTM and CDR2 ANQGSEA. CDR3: CSASRLAWRVYNEQFF. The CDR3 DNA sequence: TGCAGCGCATCCAGACTAGCTTGGAGGGTCTACAATGAGCAGTTCTTC.

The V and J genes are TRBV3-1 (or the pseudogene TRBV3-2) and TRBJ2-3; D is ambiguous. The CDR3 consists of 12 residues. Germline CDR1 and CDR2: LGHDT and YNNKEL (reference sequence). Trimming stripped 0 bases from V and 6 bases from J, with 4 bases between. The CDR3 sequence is CASSQDRDTQYF. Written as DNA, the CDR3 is TGTGCCAGCAGCCAAGACAGGGATACGCAGTATTTT.